The clone carrying this T cell receptor beta chain was picked up many times. Antigen specificity is unknown. Looked up from germline, CDR1 is MNHEY and CDR2 is SVGAGI. V gave up 3 bases and J gave up 5 bases; unmatched junction bases: 7. The CDR3 runs to 15 residues. The data belong to a study of T cell repertoires in cytomegalovirus infection. Looking at the study overall: Based on public TCR beta signatures, there were indications of CMV infection and of a matching HLA type.

Each CDR3 protein gets one entry after TCRdb re-called the reads with MiXCR. Here the sample spans under 800,000 distinct CDR3 sequences, roughly a quarter being singletons. The study, taken as a whole, reports: Cumulative frequency of public TCR beta families picked out carriers of CMV plus the relevant HLA. HLA-C-restricted CMV-specific TCR beta clonotypes were dominant in the ex vivo response.

J is TRBJ2-5 and V is TRBV6-5; 9 bases fit TRBD1. Source material: CD8+ T cells from PBMCs. The source is a human donor in good health (CMV status not recorded). Some clones in this sample may be carry-over from other donors' samples. Here the CDR3 reads CASSYRDREWETQYF. In DNA, the CDR3 is TGTGCCAGCAGTTATCGGGACAGGGAGTGGGAGACCCAGTACTTC.